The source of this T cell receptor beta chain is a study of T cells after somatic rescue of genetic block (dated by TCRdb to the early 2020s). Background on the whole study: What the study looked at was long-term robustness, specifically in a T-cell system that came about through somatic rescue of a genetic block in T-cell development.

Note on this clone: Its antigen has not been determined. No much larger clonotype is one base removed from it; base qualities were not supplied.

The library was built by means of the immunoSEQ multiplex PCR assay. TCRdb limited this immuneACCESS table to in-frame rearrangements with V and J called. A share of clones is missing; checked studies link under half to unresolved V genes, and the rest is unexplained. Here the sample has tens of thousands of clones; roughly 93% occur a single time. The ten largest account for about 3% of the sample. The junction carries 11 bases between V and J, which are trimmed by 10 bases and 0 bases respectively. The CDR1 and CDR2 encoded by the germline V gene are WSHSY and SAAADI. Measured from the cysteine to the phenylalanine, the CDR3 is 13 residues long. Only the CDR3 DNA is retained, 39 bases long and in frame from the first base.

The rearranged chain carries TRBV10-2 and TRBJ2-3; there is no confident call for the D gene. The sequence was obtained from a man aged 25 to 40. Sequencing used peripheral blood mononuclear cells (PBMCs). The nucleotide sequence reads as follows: TGCGCCACCCAAGTCGGGAGCACAGATACGCAGTATTTT. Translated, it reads CATQVGSTDTQYF.